This TCR beta chain originates from a study of CD8+ T cells in alopecia areata. Study in general: Each of the treated patients was given oral tofacitinib, 5 to 10 mg twice daily, for moderate-to-severe alopecia areata.

General observations from the study: Resident alphabeta T-cell populations of normal skin are likewise subject to sequencing in scalp samples.

In the case of this clone: No antigen is known for it.

It was cDNA, reverse transcribed from extracted RNA, that served as the sequencing template. Profiling relied on immunoSEQ multiplex PCR, and the TCRdb table lists in-frame clones only, not all of them. The sample shows fewer than 100,000 clones, 70% to 80% of them seen only once. The treatment is: oral pan-JAK inhibitor, 5-10 mg twice daily. Patients with alopecia areata provided lesional scalp punch biopsies as well as peripheral blood. Deletions cut 11 bases from V and 9 bases from J, with 23 bases between. Germline V gene sequence: CDR1 MNHNS, CDR2 SASEGT. This CDR3 has 14 residues. Here the sequenced sample was CD8+ T cells sorted from blood, taken at approximately week 45, from a patient treated with tofacitinib. The genes are TRBV6-1 and TRBJ2-1; D remains ambiguous. The TCR comes from a human donor with alopecia areata. CDR3 region: CAHAPGIDVVEQFF. The CDR3 nucleotides read TGTGCCCATGCCCCGGGCATTGACGTGGTTGAGCAGTTCTTC.